A single sample is the source of the 5 T cell receptor beta chains below, sequenced in a study of identical twins. Via MiXCR, TCRdb re-called the 5' RACE reads, giving one row per CDR3 protein. The sample carries about 240,000 distinct CDR3 sequences, more than 9.5% recorded once. These data were also reused for a study on yellow fever vaccine responses in identical twins.

Sequencing used memory (CD45RO+) T cells sorted from blood. The origin of the receptors is a woman under 30 in good health.

The CDR3 spells CASSLKGYNSPLHF. The CDR3 nucleotides read TGTGCCAGCAGTTTAAAGGGGTATAATTCACCCCTCCACTTT. The genes are TRBV27 and TRBJ1-6; possibly TRBD1 for D (5 bases). Deletions cut 2 bases from V and 4 bases from J, with 6 bases between. This CDR3 is built from 14 residues. Germline CDR1 is MNHEY and CDR2 is SMNVEV (reference sequence).

The chain couples TRBV14 to TRBJ2-1; maybe TRBD2 (6 bases). V shed 3 bases and J shed 0 bases, with 9 bases lying between them. CDR1 is SGHDN and CDR2 is FVKESK in the germline V gene. The CDR3 has 15 residues. The CDR3 sequence: CASSQGLSSYNEQFF. CDR3 bases: TGTGCCAGCAGCCAGGGACTGAGCTCCTACAATGAGCAGTTCTTC. Variable domain in full (rest from reference TRBV14 and TRBJ2-1): EAGVTQFPSHSVIEKGQTVTLRCDPISGHDNLYWYRRVMGKEIKFLLHFVKESKQDESGMPNNRFLAERTGGTYSTLKVQPAELEDSGVYFCASSQGLSSYNEQFFGPGTRLTVL.

The chain combines TRBV6-1 with TRBJ1-1, with D hard to call. The CDR3 totals 14 residues. Germline CDR1 is MNHNS and CDR2 is SASEGT. Trimming cost V 4 bases and J 2 bases, with 11 bases left between them. CDR3 nucleotides: TGTGCCAGCAGTGTGCTACAGACTAACACTGAAGCTTTCTTT. Translated: CASSVLQTNTEAFF.

This clonotype has just a few counts. The CDR3 region has the DNA TGTGCCAGCAGCCAACGGACAGGGCTGACAGATACGCAGTATTTT. As protein: CASSQRTGLTDTQYF. This chain connects TRBV14 to TRBJ2-3, with TRBD1 identical over 8 bases. Trimming took 2 bases from V and 3 from J; bases not matched to a gene: 4. The length of the CDR3 is 15 residues. The V gene's germline CDR1 is SGHDN and CDR2 FVKESK. The full variable domain, completed using reference TRBV14 and TRBJ2-3, is EAGVTQFPSHSVIEKGQTVTLRCDPISGHDNLYWYRRVMGKEIKFLLHFVKESKQDESGMPNNRFLAERTGGTYSTLKVQPAELEDSGVYFCASSQRTGLTDTQYFGPGTRLTVL.

This clonotype was observed a handful of times. The chain joins TRBV7-2 to TRBJ1-4, with a possible D match to TRBD1 (5 bases). V lost 6 bases, J lost 5 bases, and 10 bases lay in between. The germline V gene has CDR1 SGHTA and CDR2 FQGNSA. The length of the CDR3 is 13 residues. The CDR3 sequence: CASSGRVNEKLFF. The DNA for the CDR3 is TGTGCCAGCAGTGGCAGGGTCAATGAAAAACTGTTTTTT.